The 11 T cell receptor beta chains below all came from one sample that was sequenced in a study of cytomegalovirus exposure and HLA in healthy donors. The primer mix had 60 Vbeta and 13 Jbeta primers. Some clones are missing from TCRdb's copy, which holds only in-frame ones; the method was immunoSEQ multiplex PCR. The data show some 100,000 clones, around 80% seen once. Sequenced input: PBMCs. These receptors were taken from a woman in her 50s in good health and CMV-seropositive.

The CDR3 nucleotides are TGTGCCAGCAGCTTAGGGGGGCTGAGAACTGAAGCTTTCTTT. It translates to CASSLGGLRTEAFF. The chain combines TRBV7-2 with TRBJ1-1; D may be TRBD1 (6 bases). Trimming removed 1 base at V and 5 bases at J, with 11 bases between. Germline loops: CDR1 SGHTA, CDR2 FQGNSA. This CDR3 contains 14 residues.

This clone was found many times. The V call is TRBV2, the J call TRBJ2-6, with a possible D match to TRBD2 (5 bases). Germline values: CDR1 SNHLY, CDR2 FYNNEI. Trimming removed 4 bases at V and 0 bases at J, with 13 bases between. The CDR3 runs to 17 residues. This CDR3 reads CASSGWRQASGANVLTF. The CDR3 nucleotides read TGTGCCAGCAGTGGTTGGAGGCAGGCCTCTGGGGCCAACGTCCTGACTTTC.

This chain links TRBV19 with TRBJ1-1, with 8 bases identical to TRBD1. Germline V gene lookup returns CDR1 LNHDA and CDR2 SQIVND (reference sequence). With 4 bases clipped from V and 1 base from J, the junction kept 5 bases outside the gene matches. This CDR3 has 15 amino acids. CDR3 amino acids: CASSKSDRGNTEAFF. The CDR3 DNA is TGTGCCAGTAGTAAATCAGACAGGGGGAACACTGAAGCTTTCTTT.

The chain combines TRBV2 with TRBJ2-7; 10 bases are a match to TRBD1. With V trimmed by 6 bases and J by 7 bases, 9 bases remained unmatched. The CDR3 is 14 residues long. CDR1 and CDR2 (germline): SNHLY, FYNNEI. CDR3 region: CASSRGTGVEEQYF. In nucleotides, the CDR3 is TGTGCCAGCAGCCGGGGGACAGGGGTCGAGGAGCAGTACTTC.

This chain links TRBV15 with TRBJ1-5; D possibly corresponds to TRBD1 (6 bases). Trimming removed 5 bases at V and 5 bases at J, with 10 bases between. Germline V gene sequence: CDR1 LNHNV, CDR2 YYDKDF (reference sequence). CDR3 length: 13 amino acids. CDR3 DNA sequence: TGTGCCACCAGCCCCGGACAGCATCAGCCCCAGCATTTT. Translation gives CATSPGQHQPQHF.

The DNA of the CDR3 is TGCGCCAGCAGCTTGGGGATGGGGGGAGCCTACAATGAGCAGTTCTTC. Encoded protein: CASSLGMGGAYNEQFF. The chain joins TRBV5-1 to TRBJ2-1, with D maybe TRBD2 (6 bases). This CDR3 spans 16 amino acids. Trimming pared 0 bases from V and 2 bases from J, leaving 12 bases between. Germline values: CDR1 SGHRS, CDR2 YFSETQ.

This clone came up a few times. V usage is TRBV4-1 and J usage is TRBJ2-7; TRBD2 matches 11 bases. The CDR3 has 16 amino acids. Germline V gene data show CDR1 as MGHRA and CDR2 as YSYEKL. The trim removed 0 bases at V and 4 bases at J, leaving 5 bases unmatched. CDR3 nucleotides: TGCGCCAGCAGCCAAGACCTAGCGGGAGGTCGGTACGAGCAGTACTTC. The encoded protein is CASSQDLAGGRYEQYF.

This chain connects TRBV18 to TRBJ2-4, with D perhaps TRBD2 (5 bases). Germline V gene sequence: CDR1 KGHSH, CDR2 LQKENI. This CDR3 region has 15 residues. The V end was cut by 0 bases, the J end by 4 bases, with 10 bases between. The CDR3 region is CASSPPGREKNIQYF. DNA for the CDR3: TGTGCCAGCTCACCACCGGGCCGGGAAAAAAACATTCAGTACTTC.

The chain joins TRBV27 to TRBJ2-5, with a possible D match to TRBD2 (5 bases). The CDR3 loop spans 9 amino acids. Per germline, CDR1 MNHEY and CDR2 SMNVEV (reference sequence). The V gene lost 11 bases and the J gene lost 4 bases, with 5 bases spanning the gap. Here the CDR3 reads CAEGETQYF. The DNA for the CDR3 is TGTGCCGAGGGAGAGACCCAGTACTTC.

The rearrangement joins TRBV2 to TRBJ2-2; D call uncertain. V was pared by 6 bases and J by 3 bases, with 14 bases between. Germline CDR1 reads SNHLY; CDR2 reads FYNNEI. This CDR3 comprises 15 residues. CDR3 bases: TGTGCCAGCAGGTTTTCCAACGCGGACACCGGGGAGCTGTTTTTT. Protein: CASRFSNADTGELFF.

The rearrangement uses TRBV7-9 and TRBJ2-3, with unresolved D. Germline CDR1 reads SEHNR; CDR2 reads FQNEAQ (reference sequence). V was cut by 5 bases and J by 3 bases, with 9 bases left in between. This CDR3 is built from 13 residues. The CDR3 DNA follows: TGTGCCAGCAGCCCCACCGGGACAGATACGCAGTATTTT. Translated: CASSPTGTDTQYF.